This T cell receptor (beta chain) was sequenced for a study of identical twins. The ends were cut back, 6 bases at V and 6 bases at J, with 18 bases in the middle. The CDR3 runs to 14 residues. The germline V gene encodes CDR1 DFQATT and CDR2 SNEGSKA (reference sequence). Template switching added a universal primer binding site, and final cDNA carried unique molecular identifiers. TCRdb processed the 5' RACE reads anew with MiXCR; each CDR3 protein has one entry. The sample contains about 720,000 distinct CDR3 sequences, 8.6% of which appear only once. These sequences were also reported in another study, on yellow fever vaccine responses in identical twins.

This clonotype originated in a woman between 18 and 30 years old in good health. The sequenced material came from PBMCs. V is TRBV20-1 and J is TRBJ2-1; possibly TRBD2 for D (6 bases). This CDR3 is CSAPSLRESNEQFF. The CDR3 nucleotides are TGCAGTGCCCCTTCTTTACGGGAGAGCAATGAGCAGTTCTTC.